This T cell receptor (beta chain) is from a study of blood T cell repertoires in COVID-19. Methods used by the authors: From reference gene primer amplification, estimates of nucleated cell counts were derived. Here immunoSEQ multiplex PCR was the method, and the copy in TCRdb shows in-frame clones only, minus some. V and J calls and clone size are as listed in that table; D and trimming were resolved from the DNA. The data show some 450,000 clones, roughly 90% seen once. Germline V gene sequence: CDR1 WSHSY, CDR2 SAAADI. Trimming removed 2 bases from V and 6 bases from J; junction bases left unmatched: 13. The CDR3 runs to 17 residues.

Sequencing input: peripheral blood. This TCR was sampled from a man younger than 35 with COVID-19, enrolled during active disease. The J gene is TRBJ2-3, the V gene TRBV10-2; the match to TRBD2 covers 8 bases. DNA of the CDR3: TGCGCCAGCAGTGAGCCCATAGTGACTAGCGCGGGGGATACGCAGTATTTT. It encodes CASSEPIVTSAGDTQYF.